The rows below give T cell receptor beta chains drawn from one sample of a study of blood T cell repertoires in COVID-19. The table came from immunoSEQ multiplex PCR; TCRdb's copy has only in-frame clones and leaves some out. The top ten clones hold under 0.7% of a sample with about 440,000 clones, about 92% of them seen once. The sequenced material came from PBMCs or T cells enriched from blood (not recorded which). The receptor set was obtained from a man between 18 and 29 years old who had recovered from COVID-19. The CDR3 runs from the conserved cysteine through the conserved F or W. Each record gives: V gene, CDR3 length, J gene, D gene, clone size, CDR3 protein, CDR3 DNA. A D gene is named only where the DNA matches it firmly. Expanded clones get a size class; other rows say once, few or many, or leave the size out.

v_gene: TRBV6-1
len: 15
j_gene: TRBJ1-2
d_gene: TRBD1
abundance: NA
CDR3aa: CASSFRQGMFYGYTF
CDR3nt: TGTGCCAGCAGTTTTAGACAGGGGATGTTCTATGGCTACACCTTC

v_gene: TRBV6-5
len: 14
j_gene: TRBJ2-7
d_gene: TRBD1
abundance: once
CDR3aa: CASSYTGETYEQYF
CDR3nt: TGTGCCAGCAGTTACACAGGGGAAACCTACGAGCAGTACTTC

v_gene: TRBV7-2
len: 14
j_gene: TRBJ2-2
d_gene: NA
abundance: NA
CDR3aa: CASSLGANTGELFF
CDR3nt: TGTGCCAGCAGCTTAGGAGCGAACACCGGGGAGCTGTTTTTT

v_gene: TRBV25-1
len: 12
j_gene: TRBJ1-1
d_gene: NA
abundance: NA
CDR3aa: CASTGGGPEAFF
CDR3nt: TGTGCCAGCACTGGGGGGGGACCTGAAGCTTTCTTT

v_gene: TRBV23-1
len: 13
j_gene: TRBJ1-2
d_gene: NA
abundance: NA
CDR3aa: CASSPPEGYGYTF
CDR3nt: TGCGCCAGCAGTCCGCCGGAGGGGTATGGCTACACCTTC

v_gene: TRBV18
len: 14
j_gene: TRBJ2-7
d_gene: NA
abundance: NA
CDR3aa: CASSPPHSPNEQYF
CDR3nt: TGTGCCAGCTCACCACCGCACAGTCCCAACGAGCAGTACTTC

v_gene: TRBV20-1
len: 16
j_gene: TRBJ1-5
d_gene: TRBD1
abundance: NA
CDR3aa: CSASGDSIARNQPQHF
CDR3nt: TGCAGTGCTAGTGGGGACAGCATAGCCCGAAATCAGCCCCAGCATTTT

v_gene: TRBV7-2
len: 14
j_gene: TRBJ2-7
d_gene: NA
abundance: few
CDR3aa: CASRGDAPPYEQYF
CDR3nt: TGTGCCAGTCGCGGGGATGCCCCTCCCTACGAGCAGTACTTC

v_gene: TRBV11-2
len: 16
j_gene: TRBJ2-1
d_gene: NA
abundance: NA
CDR3aa: CASSPGEGRVYNEQFF
CDR3nt: TGTGCCAGCAGTCCAGGGGAGGGACGGGTTTACAATGAGCAGTTCTTC

v_gene: TRBV27
len: 15
j_gene: TRBJ2-1
d_gene: TRBD2
abundance: NA
CDR3aa: CASSLASGGMDEQFF
CDR3nt: TGTGCCAGCAGTTTGGCTAGCGGGGGGATGGATGAGCAGTTCTTC

v_gene: TRBV7-9
len: 15
j_gene: TRBJ1-1
d_gene: TRBD1
abundance: NA
CDR3aa: CASSSADRGNTEAFF
CDR3nt: TGTGCCAGCAGCTCCGCGGACAGGGGGAACACTGAAGCTTTCTTT

v_gene: TRBV9
len: 15
j_gene: TRBJ2-3
d_gene: TRBD2
abundance: NA
CDR3aa: CASSVVGRGRDTQYF
CDR3nt: TGTGCCAGCAGCGTAGTGGGGCGGGGGAGAGATACGCAGTATTTT

v_gene: TRBV3-1/TRBV3-2
len: 15
j_gene: TRBJ2-2
d_gene: TRBD1
abundance: NA
CDR3aa: CASSHSDRGAGELFF
CDR3nt: TGTGCCAGCAGCCACTCCGACAGGGGGGCCGGGGAGCTGTTTTTT

v_gene: TRBV6-5
len: 15
j_gene: TRBJ1-6
d_gene: NA
abundance: NA
CDR3aa: CASSSGSSYNSPLHF
CDR3nt: TGTGCCAGCAGTTCGGGGAGCTCCTATAATTCACCCCTCCACTTT

v_gene: TRBV7-3
len: 14
j_gene: TRBJ2-7
d_gene: TRBD2
abundance: NA
CDR3aa: CASSRSGSSYEQYF
CDR3nt: TGTGCCAGCAGCCGAAGCGGGAGCTCCTACGAGCAGTACTTC

v_gene: TRBV9
len: 14
j_gene: TRBJ1-1
d_gene: TRBD1
abundance: NA
CDR3aa: CASSGTGEGTEAFF
CDR3nt: TGTGCCAGCAGCGGTACAGGGGAAGGGACTGAAGCTTTCTTT